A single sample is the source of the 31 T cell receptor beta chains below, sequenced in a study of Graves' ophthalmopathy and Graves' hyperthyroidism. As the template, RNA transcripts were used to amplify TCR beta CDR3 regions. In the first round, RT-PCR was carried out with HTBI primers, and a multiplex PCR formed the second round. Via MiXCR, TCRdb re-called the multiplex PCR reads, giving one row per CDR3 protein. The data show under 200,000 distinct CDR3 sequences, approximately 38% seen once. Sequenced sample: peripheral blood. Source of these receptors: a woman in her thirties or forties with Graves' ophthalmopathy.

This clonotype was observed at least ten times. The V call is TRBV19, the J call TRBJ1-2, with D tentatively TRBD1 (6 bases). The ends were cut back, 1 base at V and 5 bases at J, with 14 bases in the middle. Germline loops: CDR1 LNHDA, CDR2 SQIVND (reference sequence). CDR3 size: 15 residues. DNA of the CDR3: TGTGCCAGTAGTATAGCGGGGGCGCGGATTTATGGCTACACCTTC. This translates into CASSIAGARIYGYTF.

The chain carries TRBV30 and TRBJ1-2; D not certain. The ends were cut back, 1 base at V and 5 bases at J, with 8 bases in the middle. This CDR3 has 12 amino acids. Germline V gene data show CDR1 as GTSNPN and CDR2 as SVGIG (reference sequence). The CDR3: CAWSGGRYGYTF. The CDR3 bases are TGTGCCTGGAGTGGAGGGCGGTATGGCTACACCTTC.

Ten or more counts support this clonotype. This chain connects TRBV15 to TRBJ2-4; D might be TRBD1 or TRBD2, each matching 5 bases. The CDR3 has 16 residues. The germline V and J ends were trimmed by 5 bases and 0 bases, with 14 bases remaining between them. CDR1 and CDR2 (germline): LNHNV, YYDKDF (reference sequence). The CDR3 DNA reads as TGTGCCACCAGCGGGCCGGGGACCTTAGCCAAAAACATTCAGTACTTC. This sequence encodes CATSGPGTLAKNIQYF.

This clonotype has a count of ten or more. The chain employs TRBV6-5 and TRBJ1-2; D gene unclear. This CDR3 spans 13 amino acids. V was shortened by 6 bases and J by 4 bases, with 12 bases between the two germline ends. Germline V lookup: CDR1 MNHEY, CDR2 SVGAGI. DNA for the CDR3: TGTGCCAGCAGAATGCCCGGCGTCTATGGCTACACCTTC. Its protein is CASRMPGVYGYTF.

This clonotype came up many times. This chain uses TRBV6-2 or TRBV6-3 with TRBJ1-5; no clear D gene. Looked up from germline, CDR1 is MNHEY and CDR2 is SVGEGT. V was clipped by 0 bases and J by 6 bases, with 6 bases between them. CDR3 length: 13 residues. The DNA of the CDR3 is TGTGCCAGCAGTTACTCGAGTGTTCAGCCCCAGCATTTT. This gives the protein CASSYSSVQPQHF.

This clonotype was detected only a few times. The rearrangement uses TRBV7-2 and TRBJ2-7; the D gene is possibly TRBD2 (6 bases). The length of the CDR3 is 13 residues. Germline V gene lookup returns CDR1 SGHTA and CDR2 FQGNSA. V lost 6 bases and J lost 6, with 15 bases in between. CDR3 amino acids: CASSLDWGGEQYF. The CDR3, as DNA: TGTGCCAGCAGTTTGGACTGGGGAGGCGAGCAGTACTTC.

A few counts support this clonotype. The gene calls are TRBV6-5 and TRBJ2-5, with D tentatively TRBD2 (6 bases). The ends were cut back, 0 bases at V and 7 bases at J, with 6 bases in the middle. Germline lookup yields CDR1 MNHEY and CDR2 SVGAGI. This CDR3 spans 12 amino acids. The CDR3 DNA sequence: TGTGCCAGCAGTTACTCTAGCGGGACCCAGTACTTC. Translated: CASSYSSGTQYF.

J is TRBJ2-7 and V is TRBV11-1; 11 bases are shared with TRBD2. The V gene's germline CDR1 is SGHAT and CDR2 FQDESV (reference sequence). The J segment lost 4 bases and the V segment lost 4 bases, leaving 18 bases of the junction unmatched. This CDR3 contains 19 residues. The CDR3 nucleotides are TGTGCCAGCAGCTCTAGGGGTGGGGGTATCGGACTAGCGGGTTACGAGCAGTACTTC. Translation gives CASSSRGGGIGLAGYEQYF.

CDR3 DNA sequence: TGTGCCAGCAGCTTATCGGCCCCGGGGGAGACCCAGTACTTC. Amino acids: CASSLSAPGETQYF. This chain connects TRBV7-3 to TRBJ2-5; D may be TRBD2 (5 bases). Germline V gene data show CDR1 as SGHTA and CDR2 as FQGTGA. Trimming removed 2 bases from V and 5 bases from J, with 12 bases in between. The CDR3 is made up of 14 amino acids.

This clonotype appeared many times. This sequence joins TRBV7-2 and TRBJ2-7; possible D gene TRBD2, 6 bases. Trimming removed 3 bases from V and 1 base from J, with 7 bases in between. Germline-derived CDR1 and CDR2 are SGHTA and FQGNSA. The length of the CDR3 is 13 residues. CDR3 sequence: CASSFAGSYEQYF. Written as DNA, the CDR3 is TGTGCCAGCAGCTTTGCGGGATCCTACGAGCAGTACTTC. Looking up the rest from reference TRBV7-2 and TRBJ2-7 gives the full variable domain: GAGVSQSPSNKVTEKGKDVELRCDPISGHTALYWYRQSLGQGLEFLIYFQGNSAPDKSGLPSDRFSAERTGGSVSTLTIQRTQQEDSAVYLCASSFAGSYEQYFGPGTRLTVT.

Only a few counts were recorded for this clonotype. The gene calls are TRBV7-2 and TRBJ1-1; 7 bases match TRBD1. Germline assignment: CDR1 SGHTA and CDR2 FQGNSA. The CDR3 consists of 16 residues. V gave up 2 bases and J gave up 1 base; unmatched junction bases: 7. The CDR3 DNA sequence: TGTGCCAGCAGCTTATCGACAGGGTATGGGAACACTGAAGCTTTCTTT. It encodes CASSLSTGYGNTEAFF. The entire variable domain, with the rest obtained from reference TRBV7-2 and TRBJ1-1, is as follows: GAGVSQSPSNKVTEKGKDVELRCDPISGHTALYWYRQSLGQGLEFLIYFQGNSAPDKSGLPSDRFSAERTGGSVSTLTIQRTQQEDSAVYLCASSLSTGYGNTEAFFGQGTRLTVV.

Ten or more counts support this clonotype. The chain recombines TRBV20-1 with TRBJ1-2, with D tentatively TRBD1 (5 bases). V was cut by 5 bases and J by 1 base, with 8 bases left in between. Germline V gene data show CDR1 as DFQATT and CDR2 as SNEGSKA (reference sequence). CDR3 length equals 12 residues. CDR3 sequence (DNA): TGCAGTGCTCCGACAGATAACTATGGCTACACCTTC. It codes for CSAPTDNYGYTF.

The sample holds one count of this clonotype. The DNA of the CDR3 is TGTGCCAGCAGCATGACTAGCGGGTGGGAGCAGTACTTC. This sequence encodes CASSMTSGWEQYF. This chain joins TRBV7-2 and TRBJ2-7; TRBD2 matches 10 bases. The germline V gene encodes CDR1 SGHTA and CDR2 FQGNSA. The length of the CDR3 is 13 residues. V shed 5 bases and J 7 bases; nucleotides not matched to a gene: 5.

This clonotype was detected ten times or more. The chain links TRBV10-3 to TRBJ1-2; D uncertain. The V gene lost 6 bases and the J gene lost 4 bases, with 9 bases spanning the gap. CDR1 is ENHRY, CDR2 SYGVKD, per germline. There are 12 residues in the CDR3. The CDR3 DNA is TGTGCCATCAGCCAACCTAGCTATGGCTACACCTTC. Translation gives CAISQPSYGYTF.

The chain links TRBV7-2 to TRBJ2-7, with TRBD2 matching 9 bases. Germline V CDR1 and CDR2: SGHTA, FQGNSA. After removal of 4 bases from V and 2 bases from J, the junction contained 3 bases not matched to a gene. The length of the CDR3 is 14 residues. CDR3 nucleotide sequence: TGTGCCAGCAGCTCGACTAGCGGTACCTACGAGCAGTACTTC. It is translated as CASSSTSGTYEQYF.

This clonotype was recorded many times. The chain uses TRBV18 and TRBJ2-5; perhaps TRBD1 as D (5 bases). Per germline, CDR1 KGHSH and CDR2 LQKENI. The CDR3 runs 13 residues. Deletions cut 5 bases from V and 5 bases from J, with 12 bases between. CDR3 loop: CASSSFKGETQYF. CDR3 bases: TGTGCCAGCTCATCGTTTAAGGGGGAGACCCAGTACTTC.

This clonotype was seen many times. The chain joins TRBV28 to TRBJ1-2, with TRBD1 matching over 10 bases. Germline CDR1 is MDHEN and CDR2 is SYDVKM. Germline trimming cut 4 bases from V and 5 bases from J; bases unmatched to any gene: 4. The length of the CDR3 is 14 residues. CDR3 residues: CASSSGQGGYGYTF. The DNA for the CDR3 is TGTGCCAGCAGTTCCGGACAGGGGGGTTATGGCTACACCTTC.

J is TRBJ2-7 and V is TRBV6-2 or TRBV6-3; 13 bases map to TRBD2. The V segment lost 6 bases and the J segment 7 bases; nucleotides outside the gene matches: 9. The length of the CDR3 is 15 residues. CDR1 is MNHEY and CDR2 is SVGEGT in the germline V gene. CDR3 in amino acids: CASSRGLAGVSEQYF. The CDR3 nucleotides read TGTGCCAGCAGCCGCGGACTAGCGGGAGTGAGTGAGCAGTACTTC.

The CDR3 reads CASSDRIGSEAFF. In DNA form, the CDR3 reads TGTGCCAGCAGCGACCGTATCGGCTCTGAAGCTTTCTTT. The chain has TRBV7-8 and TRBJ1-1; D gene uncertain. The length of the CDR3 is 13 residues. The V end was cut by 5 bases, the J end by 6 bases, with 13 bases between. Germline CDR1 reads SGHVS; CDR2 reads FQNEAQ.

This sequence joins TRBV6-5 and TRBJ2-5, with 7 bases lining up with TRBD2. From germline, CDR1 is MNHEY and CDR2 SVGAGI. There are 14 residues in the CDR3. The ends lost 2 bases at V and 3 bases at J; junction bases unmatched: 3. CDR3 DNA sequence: TGTGCCAGCAGTTACCGGCTAGCGGAAGAGACCCAGTACTTC. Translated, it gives CASSYRLAEETQYF.

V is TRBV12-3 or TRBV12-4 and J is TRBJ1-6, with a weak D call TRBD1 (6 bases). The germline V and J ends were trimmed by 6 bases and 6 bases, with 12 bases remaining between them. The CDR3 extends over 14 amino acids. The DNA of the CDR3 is TGTGCCAGCAGACGAGGACAGTTTAATTCACCCCTCCACTTT. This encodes CASRRGQFNSPLHF.

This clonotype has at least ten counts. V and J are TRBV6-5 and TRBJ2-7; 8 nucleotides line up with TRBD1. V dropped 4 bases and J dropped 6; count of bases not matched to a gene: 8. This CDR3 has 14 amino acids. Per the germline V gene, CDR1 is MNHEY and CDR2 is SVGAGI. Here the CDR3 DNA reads TGTGCCAGCAGTTCCCCCGGGACAGGCTCCGAGCAGTACTTC. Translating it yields CASSSPGTGSEQYF.

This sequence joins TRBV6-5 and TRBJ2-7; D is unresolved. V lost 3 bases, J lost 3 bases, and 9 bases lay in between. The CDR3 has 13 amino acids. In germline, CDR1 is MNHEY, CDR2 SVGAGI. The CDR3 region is CASSYDLDYEQYF. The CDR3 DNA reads TGTGCCAGCAGTTATGACCTCGACTACGAGCAGTACTTC.

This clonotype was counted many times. CDR3 sequence: CSAPGIKSRGYTF. The CDR3 bases are TGCAGTGCTCCCGGGATAAAGTCGAGAGGCTACACCTTC. The chain couples TRBV20-1 to TRBJ1-2, with D hard to call. The CDR3 totals 13 residues. Germline V gives CDR1 DFQATT, CDR2 SNEGSKA (reference sequence). V shed 5 bases and J shed 8 bases, with 18 bases lying between them.

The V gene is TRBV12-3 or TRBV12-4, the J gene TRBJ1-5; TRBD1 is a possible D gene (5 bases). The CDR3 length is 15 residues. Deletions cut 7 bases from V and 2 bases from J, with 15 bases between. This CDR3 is CASTRGGVGNQPQHF. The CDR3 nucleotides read TGTGCCAGCACCCGGGGAGGGGTTGGCAATCAGCCCCAGCATTTT.

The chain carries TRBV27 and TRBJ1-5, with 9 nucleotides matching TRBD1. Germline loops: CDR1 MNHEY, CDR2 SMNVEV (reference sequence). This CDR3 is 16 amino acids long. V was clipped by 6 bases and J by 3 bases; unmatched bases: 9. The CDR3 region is CASRPGQGLLNQPQHF. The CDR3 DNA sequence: TGTGCCAGCAGGCCGGGACAGGGACTTCTCAATCAGCCCCAGCATTTT.

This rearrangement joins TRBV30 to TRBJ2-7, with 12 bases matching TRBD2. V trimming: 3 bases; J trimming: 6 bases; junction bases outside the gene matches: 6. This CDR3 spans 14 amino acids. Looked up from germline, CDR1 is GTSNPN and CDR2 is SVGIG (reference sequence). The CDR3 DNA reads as TGTGCCTGGAGGACTAGCGGGAGACGGCGCGAGCAGTACTTC. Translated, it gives CAWRTSGRRREQYF.

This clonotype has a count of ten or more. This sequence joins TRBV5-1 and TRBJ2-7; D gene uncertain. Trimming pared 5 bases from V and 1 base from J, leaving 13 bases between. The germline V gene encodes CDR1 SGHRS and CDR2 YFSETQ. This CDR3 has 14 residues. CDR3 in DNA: TGCGCCAGCAGTGTCGGAGTGGGTTCCTACGAGCAGTACTTC. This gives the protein CASSVGVGSYEQYF.

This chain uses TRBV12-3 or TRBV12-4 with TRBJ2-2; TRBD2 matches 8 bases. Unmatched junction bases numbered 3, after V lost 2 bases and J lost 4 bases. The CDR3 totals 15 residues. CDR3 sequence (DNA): TGTGCCAGCAGTTTAAGCGGGAGCGGCACCGGGGAGCTGTTTTTT. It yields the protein CASSLSGSGTGELFF.

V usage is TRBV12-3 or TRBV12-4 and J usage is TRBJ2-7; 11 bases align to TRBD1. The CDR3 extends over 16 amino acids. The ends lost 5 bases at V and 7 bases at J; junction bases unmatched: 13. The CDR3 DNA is TGTGCCAGCAGTGCTACGATCGGACAGGGGGCGGTAGAGCAGTACTTC. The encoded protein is CASSATIGQGAVEQYF.

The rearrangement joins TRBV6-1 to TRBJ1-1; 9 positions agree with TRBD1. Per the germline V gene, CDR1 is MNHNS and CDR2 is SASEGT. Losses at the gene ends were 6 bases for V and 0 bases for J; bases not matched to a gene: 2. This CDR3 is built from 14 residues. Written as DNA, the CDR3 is TGTGCCAGCAGACAGGGGGCACTGAACACTGAAGCTTTCTTT. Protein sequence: CASRQGALNTEAFF.